This T cell receptor beta chain was recovered during a study of shared clonotypes between healthy human individuals. Libraries were prepared by immunoSEQ multiplex PCR; TCRdb keeps only in-frame clonotypes and omits some of them. The data show about 580,000 clones, with about 98% seen just once and 0.3% held by the top ten. This CDR3 is built from 17 residues. The V and J ends lost 4 bases and 0 bases respectively, with 20 bases between them. Germline V gene data show CDR1 as SGHKS and CDR2 as YYEKEE (reference sequence). Terminally differentiated effector memory CD45RA+ cells were excluded from the naive CD8 cells, which were CD45RO-negative and positively selected for CCR7.

The sequenced material came from naive CD8+ T cells sorted from blood. The source of this sequence is a man aged 25 to 40 in good health. J is TRBJ2-7 and V is TRBV5-5; tentative D call: TRBD2 (5 bases). CDR3 DNA sequence: TGTGCCAGCAGCCCTATGTTCGGGGTTAGGAGCTCCTACGAGCAGTACTTC. Protein product: CASSPMFGVRSSYEQYF.